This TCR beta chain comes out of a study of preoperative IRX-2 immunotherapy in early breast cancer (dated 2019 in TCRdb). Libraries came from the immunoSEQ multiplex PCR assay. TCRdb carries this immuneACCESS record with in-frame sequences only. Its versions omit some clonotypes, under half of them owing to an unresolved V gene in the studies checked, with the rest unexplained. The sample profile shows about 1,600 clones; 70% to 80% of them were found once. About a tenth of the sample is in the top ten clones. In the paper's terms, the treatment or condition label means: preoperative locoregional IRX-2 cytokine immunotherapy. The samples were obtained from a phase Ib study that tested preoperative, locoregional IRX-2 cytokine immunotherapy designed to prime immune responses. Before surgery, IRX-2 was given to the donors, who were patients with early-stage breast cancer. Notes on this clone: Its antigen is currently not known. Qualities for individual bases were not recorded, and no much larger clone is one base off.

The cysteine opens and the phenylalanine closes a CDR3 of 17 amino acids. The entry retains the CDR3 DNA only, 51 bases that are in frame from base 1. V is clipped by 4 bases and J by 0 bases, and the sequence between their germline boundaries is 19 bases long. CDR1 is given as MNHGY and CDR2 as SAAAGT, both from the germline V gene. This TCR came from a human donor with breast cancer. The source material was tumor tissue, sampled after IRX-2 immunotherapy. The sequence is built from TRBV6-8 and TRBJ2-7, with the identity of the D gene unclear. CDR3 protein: CASSSRPAGPSSYEQYF. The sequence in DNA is TGTGCCAGCAGTTCCCGCCCCGCAGGACCTAGCTCCTACGAGCAGTACTTC.